These T cell receptor beta chains were read from a single sample in a study of human T cells and chemical hapten exposure. MiXCR, applied by TCRdb to the 5' RACE reads, yields one record per CDR3 protein. The sample includes around 82,000 distinct CDR3 sequences, about 7.7% of them seen just once. These receptors came from a male donor in good health. The CDR3 runs from the conserved cysteine through the conserved F or W. A D gene is named only where the DNA matches it firmly. A row's size may be missing; if present it is once, few, many or a size class.

D: -
V: TRBV7-9
length: 13
J: TRBJ1-1
size: many
DNA: TGTGCCAGCAGCTTCCGCGACCTCACTGAAGCTTTCTTT
CDR3: CASSFRDLTEAFF

D: -
V: TRBV29-1
length: 11
J: TRBJ2-1
size: many
DNA: TGCAGCGTTCGGGAAAACAATGAGCAGTTCTTC
CDR3: CSVRENNEQFF

D: -
V: TRBV12-5
length: 16
J: TRBJ2-6
size: many
DNA: TGTGCTAGTGGTTTGGTCAGGGGAGCTGGGGCCAACGTCCTGACTTTC
CDR3: CASGLVRGAGANVLTF

D: TRBD1
V: TRBV6-5
length: 18
J: TRBJ2-6
size: -
DNA: TGTGCCAGCAGTTACGGCCAGGGGGTTTCCTCTGGGGCCAACGTCCTGACTTTC
CDR3: CASSYGQGVSSGANVLTF

D: TRBD1
V: TRBV7-8
length: 15
J: TRBJ1-1
size: few
DNA: TGTGCCAGCAGCTTAGGTACAGGGGGCTACACTGAAGCTTTCTTT
CDR3: CASSLGTGGYTEAFF

D: -
V: TRBV25-1
length: 13
J: TRBJ2-5
size: many
DNA: TGTGCCAGCAGCTTTGCTGGTCCCGAGACCCAGTACTTC
CDR3: CASSFAGPETQYF

D: -
V: TRBV6-5
length: 17
J: TRBJ1-6
size: many
DNA: TGTGCCAGCAGCCCCGGGCCGCCAGGGTCATATAATTCACCCCTCCACTTT
CDR3: CASSPGPPGSYNSPLHF

D: TRBD1
V: TRBV13
length: 13
J: TRBJ2-5
size: many
DNA: TGTGCCAGCAGCCGCAGGGGGCCAGAGACCCAGTACTTC
CDR3: CASSRRGPETQYF

D: -
V: TRBV6-2/TRBV6-3
length: 12
J: TRBJ2-7
size: -
DNA: TGTGCCAGCAGTCTACGACAGGTCGAGCAGTACTTC
CDR3: CASSLRQVEQYF

D: TRBD2
V: TRBV6-5
length: 16
J: TRBJ2-1
size: -
DNA: TGTGCCAGCAGTCCGCTCCTGGCGGGGGGGAGGAATGAGCAGTTCTTC
CDR3: CASSPLLAGGRNEQFF

D: TRBD2
V: TRBV20-1
length: 18
J: TRBJ2-1
size: few
DNA: TGCAGTGCTAGACCCCGAGCGGGGGGCCCCAGCTCCTACAATGAGCAGTTCTTC
CDR3: CSARPRAGGPSSYNEQFF

D: -
V: TRBV7-9
length: 16
J: TRBJ2-1
size: many
DNA: TGTGCCAGCAGCTCCAGAGATAGCGGCTCCTACAATGAGCAGTTCTTC
CDR3: CASSSRDSGSYNEQFF

D: -
V: TRBV2
length: 13
J: TRBJ1-1
size: few
DNA: TGTGCCAGACGGGAACAGACAAACACTGAAGCTTTCTTT
CDR3: CARREQTNTEAFF

D: -
V: TRBV6-1
length: 10
J: TRBJ2-3
size: -
DNA: TGTGCCATCAACACAGATACGCAGTATTTT
CDR3: CAINTDTQYF

D: -
V: TRBV12-5
length: 11
J: TRBJ1-1
size: -
DNA: TGTGCTAGTGGTTGGAGATCTGAAGCTTTCTTT
CDR3: CASGWRSEAFF

D: -
V: TRBV5-4
length: 13
J: TRBJ1-1
size: few
DNA: TGTGCCAGCAGGGTAGAAACGAACACTGAAGCTTTCTTT
CDR3: CASRVETNTEAFF

D: -
V: TRBV27
length: 15
J: TRBJ1-5
size: few
DNA: TGTGCCAGCAGTGTGACAGGCCCAAGCAATCAGCCCCAGCATTTT
CDR3: CASSVTGPSNQPQHF

D: -
V: TRBV20-1
length: 16
J: TRBJ2-7
size: few
DNA: TGCAGTGCTAGAGTCCGACAGGCGCCTTGGCCCAACGAGCAGTACTTC
CDR3: CSARVRQAPWPNEQYF